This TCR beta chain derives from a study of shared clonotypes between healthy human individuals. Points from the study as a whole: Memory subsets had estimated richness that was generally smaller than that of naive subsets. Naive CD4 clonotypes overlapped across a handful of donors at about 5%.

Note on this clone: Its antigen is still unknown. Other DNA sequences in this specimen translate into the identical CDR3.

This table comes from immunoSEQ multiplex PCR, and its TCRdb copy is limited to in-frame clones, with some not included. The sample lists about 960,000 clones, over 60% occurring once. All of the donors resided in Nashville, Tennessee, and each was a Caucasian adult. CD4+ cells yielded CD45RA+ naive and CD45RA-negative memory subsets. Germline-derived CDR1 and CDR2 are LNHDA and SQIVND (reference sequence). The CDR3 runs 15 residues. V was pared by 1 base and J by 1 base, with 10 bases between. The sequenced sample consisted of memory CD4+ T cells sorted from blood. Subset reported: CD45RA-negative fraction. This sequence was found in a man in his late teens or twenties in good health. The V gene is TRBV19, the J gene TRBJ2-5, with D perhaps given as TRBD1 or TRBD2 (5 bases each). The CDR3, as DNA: TGTGCCAGTAGTATAGCCTCCGGGGCCCAAGAGACCCAGTACTTC. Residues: CASSIASGAQETQYF.